Given below is one T cell receptor (beta chain) in context. Germline CDR1 is SGHVS and CDR2 is FNYEAQ. Trimming cost V 4 bases and J 5 bases; bases outside gene matches: 2. There are 13 residues in the CDR3. TCRdb called the RT-PCR reads again in MiXCR, with one record for every CDR3 protein. The sample yields about 700,000 distinct CDR3 sequences, 12% to 15% seen once. This clonotype was obtained from a female donor in good health, serving as a healthy control. V gene TRBV7-6 combines with J gene TRBJ2-1; TRBD1 matches at 7 bases. Sequenced material: memory CD4+ T cells from blood. The CDR3 bases are TGTGCCAGCAGCTCCGGACAGGACAATGAGCAGTTCTTC. Protein product: CASSSGQDNEQFF. The full variable domain, rest sourced from reference TRBV7-6 and TRBJ2-1, is GAGVSQSPRYKVTKRGQDVALRCDPISGHVSLYWYRQALGQGPEFLTYFNYEAQQDKSGLPNDRFSAERPEGSISTLTIQRTEQRDSAMYRCASSSGQDNEQFFGPGTRLTVL.